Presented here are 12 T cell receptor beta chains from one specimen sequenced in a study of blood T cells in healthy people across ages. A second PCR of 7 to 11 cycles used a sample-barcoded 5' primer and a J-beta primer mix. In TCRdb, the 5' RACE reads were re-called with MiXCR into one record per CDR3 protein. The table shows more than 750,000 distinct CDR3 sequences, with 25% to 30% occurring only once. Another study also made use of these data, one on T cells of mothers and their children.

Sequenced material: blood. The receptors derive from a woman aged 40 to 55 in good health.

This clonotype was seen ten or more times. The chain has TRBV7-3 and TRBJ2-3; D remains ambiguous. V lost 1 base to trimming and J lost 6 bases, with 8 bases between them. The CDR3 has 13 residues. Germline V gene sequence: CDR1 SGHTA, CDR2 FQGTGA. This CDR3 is CASSLRVADTQYF. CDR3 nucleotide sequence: TGTGCCAGCAGCTTAAGAGTGGCGGATACGCAGTATTTT.

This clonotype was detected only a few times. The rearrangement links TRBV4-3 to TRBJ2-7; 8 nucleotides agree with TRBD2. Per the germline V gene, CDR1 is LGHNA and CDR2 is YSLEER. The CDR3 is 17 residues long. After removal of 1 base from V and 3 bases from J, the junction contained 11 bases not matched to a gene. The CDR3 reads CASSQGGQGSGVYEQYF. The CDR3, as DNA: TGCGCCAGCAGCCAAGGAGGGCAGGGTAGCGGGGTCTACGAGCAGTACTTC.

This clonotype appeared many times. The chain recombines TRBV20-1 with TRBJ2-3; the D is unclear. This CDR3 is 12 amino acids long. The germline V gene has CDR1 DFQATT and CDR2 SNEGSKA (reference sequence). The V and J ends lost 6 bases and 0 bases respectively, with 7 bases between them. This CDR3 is CSASGSTDTQYF. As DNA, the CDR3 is TGCAGTGCGTCAGGAAGCACAGATACGCAGTATTTT.

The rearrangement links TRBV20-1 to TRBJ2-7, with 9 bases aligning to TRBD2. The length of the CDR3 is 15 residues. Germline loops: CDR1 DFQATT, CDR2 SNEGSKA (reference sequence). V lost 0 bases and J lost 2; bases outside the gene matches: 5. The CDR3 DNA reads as TGCAGTGCTAGAGAAGGTAGCGGGGGAACCTACGAGCAGTACTTC. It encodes CSAREGSGGTYEQYF.

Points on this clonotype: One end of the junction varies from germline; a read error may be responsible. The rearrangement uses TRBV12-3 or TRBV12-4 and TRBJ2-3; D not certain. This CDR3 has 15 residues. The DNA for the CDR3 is TGTGCCAGCAGTCTTTGGATGCTGAGCACAGATGCGCAGTATTTT. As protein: CASSLWMLSTDAQYF.

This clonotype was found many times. The CDR3, as DNA: TGTGCCAGCAGAGAGACAGGTTCTAACTATGGCTACACCTTC. It yields the protein CASRETGSNYGYTF. This chain links TRBV6-2 or TRBV6-3 with TRBJ1-2; maybe TRBD1 (6 bases). Trimming left V 6 bases short and J 0 bases short, with 11 bases between. The CDR3 extends over 14 amino acids. The V gene's germline CDR1 is MNHEY and CDR2 SVGEGT.

This CDR3 reads CASSLVSRLAGARNEQYF. CDR3 bases: TGTGCCAGCAGTTTAGTCTCCCGACTAGCGGGTGCCCGTAACGAGCAGTACTTC. The chain combines TRBV12-3 or TRBV12-4 with TRBJ2-7, with 10 bases identical to TRBD2. Trimming took 1 base from V and 5 from J; bases not matched to a gene: 14. The CDR3 totals 18 residues.

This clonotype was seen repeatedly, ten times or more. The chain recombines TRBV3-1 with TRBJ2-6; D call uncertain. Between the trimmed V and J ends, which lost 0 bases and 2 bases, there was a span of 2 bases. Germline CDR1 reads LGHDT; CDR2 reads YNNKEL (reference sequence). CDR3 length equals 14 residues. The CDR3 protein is CASSQDTGANVLTF. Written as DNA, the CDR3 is TGTGCCAGCAGCCAAGATACTGGGGCCAACGTCCTGACTTTC.

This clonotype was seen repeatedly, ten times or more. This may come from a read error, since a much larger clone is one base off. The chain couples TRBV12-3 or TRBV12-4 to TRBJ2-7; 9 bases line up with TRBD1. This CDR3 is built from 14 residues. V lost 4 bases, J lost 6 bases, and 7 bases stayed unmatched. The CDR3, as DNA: TGTGCCAGCAGTTATCCGGACAGGGGAGGCGAGCAGTACTTC. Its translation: CASSYPDRGGEQYF.

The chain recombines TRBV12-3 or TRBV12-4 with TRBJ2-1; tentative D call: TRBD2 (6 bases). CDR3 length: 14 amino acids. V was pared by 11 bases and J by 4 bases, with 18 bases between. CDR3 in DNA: TGTGCCGACAGTTTATCCGGGGGTTACAATGAGCAGTTCTTC. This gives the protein CADSLSGGYNEQFF.

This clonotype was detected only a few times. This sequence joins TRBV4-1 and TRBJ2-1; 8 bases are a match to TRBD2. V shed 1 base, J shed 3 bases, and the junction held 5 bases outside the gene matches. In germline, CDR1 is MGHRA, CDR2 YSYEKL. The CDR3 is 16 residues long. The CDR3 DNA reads TGCGCCAGCAGCCAAGTAGCGGGGCAAAACTACAATGAGCAGTTCTTC. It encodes CASSQVAGQNYNEQFF.

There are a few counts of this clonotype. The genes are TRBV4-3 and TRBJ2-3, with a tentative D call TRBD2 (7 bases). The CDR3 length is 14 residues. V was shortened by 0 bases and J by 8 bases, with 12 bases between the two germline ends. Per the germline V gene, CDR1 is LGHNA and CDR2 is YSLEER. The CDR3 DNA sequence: TGCGCCAGCAGCCAAGAGAGGGGGGGGGGTACGCAGTATTTT. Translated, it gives CASSQERGGGTQYF.